The 22 T cell receptor beta chains below come from one sample, sequenced in a study of radiation and T cells in renal cell carcinoma. TCRdb's table, derived via immunoSEQ multiplex PCR, lists solely in-frame clones and lacks some. Of around 180,000 clones in the sample, 88% were seen once. Time point denoted: blood 4 weeks post-SBRT, at nephrectomy. Stated treatment: 15 Gy SBRT to primary tumor, nephrectomy 4 weeks later. The sample here was blood, taken from a patient whose treatment included radiotherapy and nephrectomy. All receptors derive from a woman in her forties or fifties with renal cell carcinoma.

This rearrangement joins TRBV18 to TRBJ1-6; tentatively, D is TRBD1 (5 bases). CDR1 KGHSH and CDR2 LQKENI come from the germline V gene. Deletions cut 5 bases from V and 7 bases from J, with 15 bases between. This CDR3 has 15 residues. CDR3 amino acids: CASSMEQGWNSPLHF. As DNA, the CDR3 is TGTGCCAGCTCAATGGAGCAGGGATGGAATTCACCCCTCCACTTT.

V gene TRBV7-2 combines with J gene TRBJ1-2; 7 bases line up with TRBD1. Looked up from germline, CDR1 is SGHTA and CDR2 is FQGNSA. The CDR3 extends over 14 amino acids. J was trimmed by 2 bases and V by 7 bases; bases with no gene match: 7. CDR3 sequence reads: CASTRTGSNYGYTF. For the CDR3, the DNA is TGTGCCAGCACCCGGACAGGCTCCAACTATGGCTACACCTTC. Full variable domain (remainder filled in from reference TRBV7-2 and TRBJ1-2): GAGVSQSPSNKVTEKGKDVELRCDPISGHTALYWYRQSLGQGLEFLIYFQGNSAPDKSGLPSDRFSAERTGGSVSTLTIQRTQQEDSAVYLCASTRTGSNYGYTFGSGTRLTVV.

V gene TRBV6-6 combines with J gene TRBJ2-2, with a tentative D call TRBD1 (6 bases). CDR3 length: 14 residues. V lost 5 bases, J lost 3 bases, and 10 bases lay in between. Germline loops: CDR1 MNHNY, CDR2 SVGAGI (reference sequence). CDR3 in DNA: TGTGCCAGCAGTACCCGACAGGACACCGGGGAGCTGTTTTTT. It is translated as CASSTRQDTGELFF.

This clone occurred a few times. The V gene is TRBV2, the J gene TRBJ1-5, with unresolved D. The V end was cut by 5 bases, the J end by 6 bases, with 11 bases between. The CDR3 has 13 amino acids. In germline, CDR1 is SNHLY, CDR2 FYNNEI. CDR3 DNA: TGTGCCAGCAGTCCTTACGCGATTCAGCCCCAGCATTTT. It translates to CASSPYAIQPQHF.

The V call is TRBV14, the J call TRBJ1-1; 9 bases align to TRBD1. The germline V gene encodes CDR1 SGHDN and CDR2 FVKESK. The CDR3 sequence is 12 residues long. V dropped 6 bases and J dropped 10; count of bases not matched to a gene: 6. CDR3 sequence reads: CASSRQGVLAFF. CDR3 sequence (DNA): TGTGCCAGCAGTAGACAGGGGGTGTTAGCTTTCTTT.

The chain is built from TRBV15 and TRBJ2-3; 7 bases are a match to TRBD2. This CDR3 is built from 16 residues. CDR1 and CDR2 from the germline V gene are LNHNV and YYDKDF (reference sequence). The trim removed 4 bases at V and 5 bases at J, leaving 12 bases unmatched. This chain's CDR3 is CATSTWGGSEGDTQYF. CDR3 DNA sequence: TGTGCCACCAGCACCTGGGGGGGTAGCGAGGGAGATACGCAGTATTTT.

V usage is TRBV6-5 and J usage is TRBJ1-1, with TRBD1 as a possible D gene (6 bases). Trimming left V 2 bases short and J 6 bases short, with 10 bases between. Germline CDR1 reads MNHEY; CDR2 reads SVGAGI. The CDR3 runs 13 residues. The CDR3 sequence: CASSYQGRSEAFF. CDR3 bases: TGTGCCAGCAGTTACCAGGGGAGGTCTGAAGCTTTCTTT.

The chain joins TRBV29-1 to TRBJ1-1; D is unclear. The CDR3 has 13 residues. Trimming shortened V by 0 bases and J by 2 bases, and 7 bases separated the two germline ends. Germline CDR1 is SQVTM and CDR2 is ANQGSEA. CDR3 DNA: TGCAGCGTTGAAGAAGCGAGAAACACTGAAGCTTTCTTT. It encodes CSVEEARNTEAFF.

This clone was observed a few times. The rearrangement links TRBV29-1 to TRBJ1-1; no clear D gene. This CDR3 is 13 amino acids long. Germline V gene data show CDR1 as SQVTM and CDR2 as ANQGSEA. The germline V and J ends were trimmed by 6 bases and 8 bases, with 19 bases remaining between them. The DNA for the CDR3 is TGCAGCGTCTCCGAAACGGCCAGCAGGGAAGCTTTCTTT. Protein product: CSVSETASREAFF.

J is TRBJ1-6 and V is TRBV15, with 8 nucleotides matching TRBD1. The length of the CDR3 is 17 residues. Germline V gives CDR1 LNHNV, CDR2 YYDKDF (reference sequence). Trimming cost V 1 base and J 4 bases; bases outside gene matches: 6. The CDR3 spells CATSRGGQVPYNSPLHF. The CDR3 DNA sequence: TGTGCCACCAGCAGAGGGGGACAGGTCCCTTATAATTCACCCCTCCACTTT.

This chain uses TRBV7-3 with TRBJ2-1, with a weak D call TRBD2 (5 bases). Per the germline V gene, CDR1 is SGHTA and CDR2 is FQGTGA. V gave up 2 bases and J gave up 9 bases, with 8 bases separating them. The CDR3 totals 12 residues. For the CDR3, the DNA is TGTGCCAGCAGCTTACCAGAGGGTGAGCAGTTCTTC. This encodes CASSLPEGEQFF. Complete variable domain (other parts from reference TRBV7-3 and TRBJ2-1): GAGVSQTPSNKVTEKGKYVELRCDPISGHTALYWYRQSLGQGPEFLIYFQGTGAADDSGLPNDRFFAVRPEGSVSTLKIQRTERGDSAVYLCASSLPEGEQFFGPGTRLTVL.

This rearrangement joins TRBV7-8 to TRBJ1-6; TRBD1 matches 8 bases. Germline values: CDR1 SGHVS, CDR2 FQNEAQ. J was trimmed by 7 bases and V by 1 base; bases with no gene match: 9. The CDR3 runs 17 residues. CDR3 sequence (DNA): TGTGCCAGCAGCTTAGTTCGGCCCGGACAGGGAAATTCACCCCTCCACTTT. The encoded protein is CASSLVRPGQGNSPLHF.

V usage is TRBV4-3 and J usage is TRBJ2-3; maybe TRBD2 (6 bases). Germline assignment: CDR1 LGHNA and CDR2 YSLEER. The ends were cut back, 1 base at V and 2 bases at J, with 25 bases in the middle. The CDR3 is 20 residues long. The CDR3 DNA follows: TGCGCCAGCAGCCAAGTTTACAAGACGGACGCGGGGACCGACACAGATACGCAGTATTTT. Its protein product is CASSQVYKTDAGTDTDTQYF.

The chain uses TRBV29-1 and TRBJ1-2; 7 bases agree with TRBD1. Germline values: CDR1 SQVTM, CDR2 ANQGSEA. The CDR3 is 13 amino acids. Trimming removed 6 bases from V and 4 bases from J; junction bases left unmatched: 8. The CDR3 reads CSVDKGQFYGYTF. The CDR3 DNA reads TGCAGCGTGGATAAGGGACAGTTCTATGGCTACACCTTC. Full variable domain (missing parts from reference TRBV29-1 and TRBJ1-2): SAVISQKPSRDICQRGTSLTIQCQVDSQVTMMFWYRQQPGQSLTLIATANQGSEATYESGFVIDKFPISRPNLTFSTLTVSNMSPEDSSIYLCSVDKGQFYGYTFGSGTRLTVV.

This rearrangement joins TRBV6-6 to TRBJ1-5, with 9 positions matching TRBD1. There are 15 residues in the CDR3. The germline V gene has CDR1 MNHNY and CDR2 SVGAGI (reference sequence). Trimming took 5 bases from V and 2 from J; bases not matched to a gene: 4. The CDR3, as DNA: TGTGCCAGCAGTGACAGGGACAGGGGCAATCAGCCCCAGCATTTT. Translation gives CASSDRDRGNQPQHF.

The rearrangement joins TRBV19 to TRBJ1-2; D is unclear. The V gene lost 3 bases and the J gene lost 5 bases, with 13 bases spanning the gap. Germline V lookup: CDR1 LNHDA, CDR2 SQIVND (reference sequence). The CDR3 has 14 amino acids. The CDR3 here is CASSMASTGYGYTF. The DNA of the CDR3 is TGTGCCAGTAGTATGGCGTCGACTGGGTATGGCTACACCTTC.

V usage is TRBV6-5 and J usage is TRBJ2-7; the D gene is possibly TRBD2 (6 bases). This CDR3 has 14 amino acids. Deletions cut 2 bases from V and 4 bases from J, with 12 bases between. The germline V gene encodes CDR1 MNHEY and CDR2 SVGAGI. The CDR3 loop reads CASSYAIGGYEQYF. The CDR3 DNA follows: TGTGCCAGCAGTTACGCCATCGGGGGTTACGAGCAGTACTTC.

The chain combines TRBV10-2 with TRBJ1-4; tentative D call: TRBD1 (6 bases). V was pared by 7 bases and J by 5 bases, with 11 bases between. The CDR3 runs to 13 residues. Germline V lookup: CDR1 WSHSY, CDR2 SAAADI. The CDR3 region is CASMGHSNEKLFF. In nucleotides, the CDR3 is TGCGCCAGCATGGGACATTCAAATGAAAAACTGTTTTTT.

The V call is TRBV6-5, the J call TRBJ1-2; possible D gene TRBD1, 5 bases. Trimming removed 4 bases at V and 6 bases at J, with 6 bases between. The CDR3 loop spans 11 amino acids. Germline V gene data show CDR1 as MNHEY and CDR2 as SVGAGI. CDR3 sequence (DNA): TGTGCCAGCAGTTCCAGGGATGGCTACACCTTC. Translated, it gives CASSSRDGYTF.

The V and J genes are TRBV5-1 and TRBJ2-2; D unclear. V gave up 1 base and J gave up 8 bases, with 3 bases separating them. Per the germline V gene, CDR1 is SGHRS and CDR2 is YFSETQ. This CDR3 region has 11 residues. CDR3 sequence: CASSLSGELFF. The CDR3 region has the DNA TGCGCCAGCAGCTTGAGTGGGGAGCTGTTTTTT. Looking up the rest from reference TRBV5-1 and TRBJ2-2 gives the full variable domain: KAGVTQTPRYLIKTRGQQVTLSCSPISGHRSVSWYQQTPGQGLQFLFEYFSETQRNKGNFPGRFSGRQFSNSRSEMNVSTLELGDSALYLCASSLSGELFFGEGSRLTVL.

This chain uses TRBV4-3 with TRBJ2-1; unclear D gene. The CDR3 contains 14 residues. Germline V gene sequence: CDR1 LGHNA, CDR2 YSLEER. Trimming left V 1 base short and J 5 bases short, with 9 bases between. The CDR3 region has the DNA TGCGCCAGCAGCCAAGGCGTGACCGACAATGAGCAGTTCTTC. Amino acids: CASSQGVTDNEQFF.

The V gene is TRBV27, the J gene TRBJ2-3, with D maybe TRBD2 (6 bases). The CDR3 covers 16 residues. The V gene's germline CDR1 is MNHEY and CDR2 SMNVEV (reference sequence). V shed 8 bases and J shed 10 bases, with 28 bases lying between them. DNA for the CDR3: TGTGCCAGCGTACCTATGGCGGGAACGGCTAGAGGACCGCAGTATTTT. As protein: CASVPMAGTARGPQYF.